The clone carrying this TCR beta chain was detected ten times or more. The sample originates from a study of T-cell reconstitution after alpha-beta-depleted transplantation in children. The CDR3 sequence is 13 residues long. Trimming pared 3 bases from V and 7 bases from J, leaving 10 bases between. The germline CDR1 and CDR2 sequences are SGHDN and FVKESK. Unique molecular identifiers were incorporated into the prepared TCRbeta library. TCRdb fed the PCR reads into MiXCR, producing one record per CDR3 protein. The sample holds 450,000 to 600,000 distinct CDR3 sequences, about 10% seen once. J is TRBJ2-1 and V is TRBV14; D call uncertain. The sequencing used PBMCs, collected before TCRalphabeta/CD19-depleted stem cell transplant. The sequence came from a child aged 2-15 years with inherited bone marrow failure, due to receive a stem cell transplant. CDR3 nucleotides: TGTGCCAGCAGCCACCTACCAGAGAATGAGCAGTTCTTC. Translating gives CASSHLPENEQFF.